This TCR beta chain was profiled in a study of spatial heterogeneity in lung cancer. This clonotype was recorded at least ten times. Its cognate antigen is unknown. Time point described: sample taken at primary tumor resection. Unsorted tumor, nontumor lung tissue or cryopreserved PBMC supplied the whole RNA. This CDR3 contains 15 residues. The germline gives CDR1 SGHTA, CDR2 FQGNSA. With 7 bases removed from V and 0 bases from J, the gap between germline ends came to 15 bases. One entry per CDR3 protein, called by TCRdb with MiXCR from the 5' RACE reads. Here the sample spans about 90,000 distinct CDR3 sequences, approximately 8.2% being singletons. Notes on the study in general: Whereas they appeared in blood less at follow-up, ubiquitous expanded tumor TCRs appeared there more at resection.

This chain links TRBV7-2 with TRBJ1-1; D gene ambiguous. This material consisted of PBMCs, taken at surgery. This TCR derives from a male donor with early-stage non-small cell lung cancer. CDR3 DNA sequence: TGTGCCAGCACCTACTCTCCGATTATGAACACTGAAGCTTTCTTT. Protein product: CASTYSPIMNTEAFF.